Below, 12 T cell receptor beta chains from the same sample are listed, as sequenced in a study of T-cell memory formation after mild COVID-19 (dated by TCRdb to about 2021). The library was generated by 5' RACE. Sequencing relied on an Illumina NovaSeq 6000. TCRdb reworked the public reads: Q25 trimming with fastp, MiXCR clone assembly, productive beta chains retained. Rows are combined by CDR3 protein, so each entry shows the most common genes and DNA. A total of approximately 490,000 distinct CDR3 sequences appear in this sample, roughly 20% of them only once. Around 13% of the sample goes to the ten largest clones. Sequencing used PBMCs or a T cell subset sorted from them (not recorded which). The receptors derive from an adult woman who had mild COVID-19 (a few samples of this study predate the infection). The sample titles of this study are shuffled in the database, so cell type and time point are left out; the donor was told from shared clones.

This clonotype was detected only a few times. CDR3 residues: CASRGARGNEQFF. The CDR3 coding sequence is TGTGCCTCCAGGGGGGCCAGGGGAAATGAGCAGTTCTTC. This chain connects TRBV7-2 to TRBJ2-1; D perhaps matches TRBD1 (7 bases). Germline assignment: CDR1 SGHTA and CDR2 FQGNSA. V shed 11 bases and J shed 7 bases, with 18 bases lying between them. CDR3 length equals 13 residues.

V gene TRBV19 combines with J gene TRBJ2-1; D call uncertain. CDR3 length: 16 amino acids. Germline V lookup: CDR1 LNHDA, CDR2 SQIVND (reference sequence). The germline V and J ends were trimmed by 3 bases and 5 bases, with 17 bases remaining between them. The CDR3 nucleotides are TGTGCCAGTAGTATCTTTGCCAGAAATTGGGACAATGAGCAGTTCTTC. Translation: CASSIFARNWDNEQFF. The whole variable domain, filled in from reference TRBV19 and TRBJ2-1, reads DGGITQSPKYLFRKEGQNVTLSCEQNLNHDAMYWYRQDPGQGLRLIYYSQIVNDFQKGDIAEGYSVSREKKESFPLTVTSAQKNPTAFYLCASSIFARNWDNEQFFGPGTRLTVL.

To note about this clonotype: A junction end diverges from the germline sequence, so it may reflect a read error. This chain links TRBV2 with TRBJ2-1, with 10 positions matching TRBD2. Germline CDR1 reads SNHLY; CDR2 reads FYNNEI. This CDR3 has 14 residues. The CDR3 sequence is CASSKAGGLGEQFF. Here the CDR3 DNA reads TGTGCCAGCAGTAAAGCGGGGGGGTTAGGCGAGCAGTTCTTC.

The chain is built from TRBV7-2 and TRBJ2-7; 10 bases align to TRBD2. This CDR3 spans 19 amino acids. V lost 3 bases to trimming and J lost 0 bases; unmatched junction nucleotides: 14. CDR1 is SGHTA, CDR2 FQGNSA, per germline. This CDR3 reads CASSFVPVLAGVNSYEQYF. DNA for the CDR3: TGTGCCAGCAGCTTCGTCCCGGTTCTAGCGGGGGTTAACTCCTACGAGCAGTACTTC.

This clonotype occurred a few times. This chain links TRBV7-6 with TRBJ1-4; D is unclear. V was cut by 4 bases and J by 8 bases, with 20 bases left in between. CDR1 is SGHVS, CDR2 FNYEAQ, per germline. This CDR3 has 16 amino acids. CDR3 sequence: CASSYNRFRVGEKLFF. The CDR3 DNA reads TGTGCCAGCAGCTACAATCGATTCCGTGTGGGGGAAAAACTGTTTTTT.

This clonotype was picked up a small number of times. This sequence joins TRBV25-1 and TRBJ2-2; the D is unclear. V was trimmed by 2 bases and J by 7 bases, leaving 5 bases between them. CDR1 MGHDK and CDR2 SYGVNS come from the germline V gene. The CDR3 totals 12 residues. CDR3: CASSERIGELFF. The CDR3 DNA follows: TGTGCCAGCAGTGAACGAATCGGGGAGCTGTTTTTT.

This chain joins TRBV30 and TRBJ2-2, with 11 bases matching TRBD1. Germline V gives CDR1 GTSNPN, CDR2 SVGIG (reference sequence). V lost 8 bases, J lost 3 bases, and 5 bases stayed unmatched. The CDR3 contains 14 residues. The CDR3 DNA reads as TGTGCCCTCCGGGACAGGGGGGACACCGGGGAGCTGTTTTTT. This codes for CALRDRGDTGELFF.

The DNA of the CDR3 is TGCAGTGCTAGAGCGAGCGGGAGATCGAGAGAGACCCAGTACTTC. Protein product: CSARASGRSRETQYF. The V call is TRBV20-1, the J call TRBJ2-5, with 8 nucleotides matching TRBD2. The CDR3 runs 15 residues. With V trimmed by 1 base and J by 4 bases, 8 bases remained unmatched. Germline V gene lookup returns CDR1 DFQATT and CDR2 SNEGSKA (reference sequence).

Many counts were recorded for this clonotype. The V and J genes are TRBV18 and TRBJ2-1; D is possibly TRBD1 (5 bases). V was trimmed by 0 bases and J by 10 bases, leaving 16 bases between them. The CDR3 is made up of 15 amino acids. Germline V gene lookup returns CDR1 KGHSH and CDR2 LQKENI. The CDR3 sequence is CASSPPTGLRREQFF. DNA of the CDR3: TGTGCCAGCTCACCACCTACAGGCCTAAGGCGGGAGCAGTTCTTC. The full variable domain, in which reference TRBV18 and TRBJ2-1 provide the parts outside the CDR3, is NAGVMQNPRHLVRRRGQEARLRCSPMKGHSHVYWYRQLPEEGLKFMVYLQKENIIDESGMPKERFSAEFPKEGPSILRIQQVVRGDSAAYFCASSPPTGLRREQFFGPGTRLTVL.

This clonotype was seen only a few times. The chain joins TRBV27 to TRBJ2-7; 14 positions agree with TRBD2. The length of the CDR3 is 17 residues. In germline, CDR1 is MNHEY, CDR2 SMNVEV (reference sequence). V was pared by 5 bases and J by 1 base, with 7 bases of the junction left unmatched. Here the CDR3 DNA reads TGTGCCAGCAGTCGGGGACTAGCGGGAGCTGCATCCTACGAGCAGTACTTC. Amino acid sequence: CASSRGLAGAASYEQYF.

The chain combines TRBV3-1 with TRBJ2-1, with 10 bases aligning to TRBD2. Germline V CDR1 and CDR2: LGHDT, YNNKEL (reference sequence). With 1 base clipped from V and 9 bases from J, the junction kept 6 bases outside the gene matches. The CDR3 runs 15 residues. In DNA, the CDR3 is TGTGCCAGCAGCCAAGCGTCTAGCGGGAGCGGTGAGCAGTTCTTC. It codes for CASSQASSGSGEQFF.

This sequence joins TRBV20-1 and TRBJ1-1, with 9 bases matching TRBD1. The ends lost 5 bases at V and 4 bases at J; junction bases unmatched: 8. Germline V lookup: CDR1 DFQATT, CDR2 SNEGSKA (reference sequence). The CDR3 length is 14 residues. The CDR3 DNA reads TGCAGTGCTTTCGGGACAGGGTCGAGCACTGAAGCTTTCTTT. Translating gives CSAFGTGSSTEAFF.